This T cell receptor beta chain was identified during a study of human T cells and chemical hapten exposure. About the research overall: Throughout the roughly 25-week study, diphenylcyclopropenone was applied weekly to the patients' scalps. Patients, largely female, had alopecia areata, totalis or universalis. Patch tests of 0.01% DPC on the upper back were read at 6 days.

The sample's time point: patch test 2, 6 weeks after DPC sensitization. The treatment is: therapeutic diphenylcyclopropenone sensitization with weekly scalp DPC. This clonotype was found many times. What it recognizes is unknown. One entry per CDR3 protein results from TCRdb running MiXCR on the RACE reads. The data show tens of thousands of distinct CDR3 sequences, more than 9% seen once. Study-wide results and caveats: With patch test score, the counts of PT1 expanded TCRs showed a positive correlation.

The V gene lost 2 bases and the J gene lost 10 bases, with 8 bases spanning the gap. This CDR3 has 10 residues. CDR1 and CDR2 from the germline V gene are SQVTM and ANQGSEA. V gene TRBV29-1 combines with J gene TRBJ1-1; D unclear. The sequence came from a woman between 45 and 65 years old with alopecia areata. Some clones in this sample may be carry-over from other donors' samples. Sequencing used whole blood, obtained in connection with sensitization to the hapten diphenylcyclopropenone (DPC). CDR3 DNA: TGCAGCGTTGAACAAGTAGGAGCTTTCTTT. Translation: CSVEQVGAFF.